This T cell receptor (beta chain) originates from a study of PD-L1 blockade in urothelial cancer (dated by TCRdb to 2017 to 2019). Context from the whole study: Therapy was started in the mid-2010s for all patients, and atezolizumab 1,200 mg was administered intravenously every 3 weeks. About 90% of the roughly 29 patients were identified as males with urothelial cancer of bladder origin, and a prior smoking history was reported by 18 of 29 patients. Patients had an ECOG performance status of 0 or 1 and had received between 0 and 3 prior chemotherapy regimens. Blood samples were analyzed at 3 weeks after treatment start (second dose) and at 6 weeks after treatment start. Blood samples gave a median of about 150,000 T cells and 77,000 or so unique TCRs, with a median clonality of approximately 0.08. The study was an exploratory multi-omic analysis of somatic, immune and clinical correlates of response to PD-L1 blockade with atezolizumab in urothelial cancer. Pretreatment tumor samples and matched peripheral blood, collected serially before and after atezolizumab treatment, underwent TCR sequencing. Durable clinical benefit meant progression-free survival longer than 6 months, and TCR features were also tested against progression-free and overall survival. Whole exome sequencing and RNA sequencing of pretreatment tumors were performed alongside TCR sequencing in the same patients. Eight to ten patients achieved durable clinical benefit and about 22 did not. Pretreatment blood TCR-seq was available for 27 to 30 patients, at least one posttreatment blood collection was obtained for 25 or so patients, and tumor TCR-seq was available for 25 or so patients.

The label giving this sample's time point can be read as: pretreatment peripheral blood. A total of 25 to 35 patients with locally advanced or metastatic urothelial carcinoma, treated at Memorial Sloan Kettering on a trial protocol, made up the cohort. Peripheral blood mononuclear cells were collected pretreatment and during treatment, with between 1 and 8 total time points obtained per patient. The Qiagen DNeasy Blood extraction kit was used to purify genomic DNA from total PBMCs and from tumor samples. PBMCs were collected pretreatment and during treatment, and were isolated and stored as previously described. Each PCR received spiked-in synthetic TCR analog templates so that absolute template abundance could be estimated from read counts. The immunoSEQ assay was used to amplify TCRbeta CDR3 regions from genomic DNA with bias-controlled V and J gene primers. Sequencing of rearranged TCRbeta segments was done at approximately 20X coverage. The published analysis was carried out like this. Clustering was used to correct sequencing errors, and CDR3s were annotated against IMGT to assign V, D and J genes. Only productive TCRbeta rearrangements were used in downstream analyses, excluding out-of-frame or stop-codon sequences. Clonality was computed as one minus Shannon entropy normalized by the log of the number of unique productive sequences. Fisher's exact test with Benjamini-Hochberg correction, at a threshold of adjusted p below 0.01, was used to find clones that differed between time points or between blood and tumor. TCRdb took over this immuneACCESS table, retaining in-frame rearrangements with V and J assigned. Such tables are incomplete; in checked studies, under half of the missing clones stem from an unresolved V gene, and the remainder is unexplained. The DNA gave D and trimming, while V, J and clone size come from that table. For this sample the table gives 100,000 to 150,000 clones, of which less than 85% were detected only once. 3.2% of the sample rests with the top ten.

The study at large found these results: Improved progression-free and overall survival was found to be associated with pretreatment peripheral blood TCR clonality below the median. Because of the small sample size (n ≈ 29) and the many exploratory analyses performed, the results are intended to be regarded as hypothesis-generating. At 3 weeks after the start of treatment, tumor-associated TCR clones in peripheral blood had expanded more in patients with durable benefit (n of about 21, p = 0.022).

Concerning this clone itself: Its antigen target is currently unknown. Relative to the germline gene, one junction end is altered; a read error may explain this.

Reading the germline V gene gives CDR1 SNHLY and CDR2 FYNNEI. The CDR3, from cysteine to phenylalanine, totals 12 residues. Of all the DNA, just the CDR3 is kept, 36 bases in frame from base 1. The TCR was taken from a man aged 45-65 years with urothelial cancer. Material: PBMCs, obtained around atezolizumab (anti-PD-L1) treatment. The chain is assembled from TRBV2 and TRBJ2-1; 11 bases in between match TRBD2. CDR3 loop: CASSATSGSVVF. The bases are TGTGCCAGCAGTGCTACTAGCGGGAGTGTGGTCTTC.